This entry lists 15 T cell receptor beta chains sequenced from one sample in a study of CD8+ T cells in alopecia areata. Sampling of alopecia areata patients yielded lesional scalp punch biopsies as well as peripheral blood. RNA was extracted and reverse transcribed into cDNA as the sequencing template. Clones were sequenced by immunoSEQ multiplex PCR, and TCRdb holds only the in-frame ones, with some missing. The table records 11,000 or so clones, around 63% of them present only once. Sequenced: skin. Receptors were obtained from a human donor with alopecia areata.

The V and J genes are TRBV28 and TRBJ2-4; perhaps TRBD2 as D (5 bases). CDR1 is MDHEN, CDR2 SYDVKM, per germline. Trimming shortened V by 3 bases and J by 1 base, and 22 bases separated the two germline ends. CDR3 length: 19 amino acids. CDR3 in DNA: TGTGCCAGCAGTTTTAATCCAGGCCTTCGGGAATATGCCAAAAACATTCAGTACTTC. It encodes CASSFNPGLREYAKNIQYF. Combining the CDR3 with reference TRBV28 and TRBJ2-4 gives the whole variable domain DVKVTQSSRYLVKRTGEKVFLECVQDMDHENMFWYRQDPGLGLRLIYFSYDVKMKEKGDIPEGYSVSREKKERFSLILESASTNQTSMYLCASSFNPGLREYAKNIQYFGAGTRLSVL.

CDR3 sequence (DNA): TGCAGCGTCGATACCATACAGGGGGCTGACGGGGAGCTGTTTTTT. It encodes CSVDTIQGADGELFF. This rearrangement joins TRBV29-1 to TRBJ2-2, with 9 bases fitting TRBD1. Per germline, CDR1 SQVTM and CDR2 ANQGSEA. J was trimmed by 7 bases and V by 6 bases; bases with no gene match: 12. The CDR3 totals 15 residues.

This clone was counted between two and nine times. V usage is TRBV30 and J usage is TRBJ1-1; no clear D gene. Germline loops: CDR1 GTSNPN, CDR2 SVGIG (reference sequence). V lost 1 base and J lost 1, with 13 bases in between. The CDR3 covers 15 residues. In nucleotides, the CDR3 is TGTGCCTGGAGTGAAGGACTCCCTCGGAACACTGAAGCTTTCTTT. Its protein product is CAWSEGLPRNTEAFF.

This chain connects TRBV29-1 to TRBJ2-1; 8 bases agree with TRBD2. CDR1 and CDR2 (germline): SQVTM, ANQGSEA. J gave up 7 bases and V 7 bases, and 12 bases lay outside the gene matches. This CDR3 is built from 14 residues. The CDR3 bases are TGCAGCGCCAAACTAGCGGCCCTGGTGAATGAGCAGTTCTTC. Its protein is CSAKLAALVNEQFF.

The rearrangement joins TRBV9 to TRBJ2-7, with a tentative D call TRBD2 (7 bases). This CDR3 region has 15 residues. Trimming removed 5 bases at V and 0 bases at J, with 15 bases between. Looked up from germline, CDR1 is SGDLS and CDR2 is YYNGEE. The CDR3 is CASSERGGLSYEQYF. In DNA form, the CDR3 reads TGTGCCAGCAGTGAAAGGGGGGGGCTCTCCTACGAGCAGTACTTC. Together with reference TRBV9 and TRBJ2-7, the CDR3 gives the full variable domain: DSGVTQTPKHLITATGQRVTLRCSPRSGDLSVYWYQQSLDQGLQFLIQYYNGEERAKGNILERFSAQQFPDLHSELNLSSLELGDSALYFCASSERGGLSYEQYFGPGTRLTVT.

CDR3 DNA: TGTGCCAGCAGTTTAATGTCGACTACGAGGAACAATGAGCAGTTCTTC. Amino acid sequence: CASSLMSTTRNNEQFF. The chain recombines TRBV27 with TRBJ2-1; D is perhaps TRBD2 (5 bases). Germline V lookup: CDR1 MNHEY, CDR2 SMNVEV (reference sequence). Trimming removed 2 bases from V and 5 bases from J, with 16 bases in between. This CDR3 is built from 16 residues.

With respect to this clone: Sequence at one end of the junction differs from germline and may be a read error. The genes are TRBV2 and TRBJ2-2; 9 bases agree with TRBD1. The CDR3 is made up of 15 amino acids. Germline CDR1 reads SNHLY; CDR2 reads FYNNEI. CDR3 sequence (DNA): TGTGCCAGTAGTGGACAGGGGCAGAACACCGGGGAGCTGTTTTTT. Its protein product is CASSGQGQNTGELFF.

The genes are TRBV5-6 and TRBJ2-1; D perhaps matches TRBD2 (6 bases). Germline V CDR1 and CDR2: SGHDT, YYEEEE. V shed 3 bases and J shed 0 bases, with 16 bases lying between them. The CDR3 is 17 residues long. The CDR3 loop is CASSSGTLTLSYNEQFF. Here the CDR3 DNA reads TGTGCCAGCAGCTCCGGGACTCTCACTCTCTCCTACAATGAGCAGTTCTTC.

The rearrangement links TRBV7-3 to TRBJ1-1, with unresolved D. The germline V gene encodes CDR1 SGHTA and CDR2 FQGTGA. The CDR3 is 13 amino acids. V lost 9 bases and J lost 1, with 12 bases in between. The CDR3 DNA follows: TGTGCCAGTTCCTTCCAGAGGAACACTGAAGCTTTCTTT. This gives the protein CASSFQRNTEAFF.

V usage is TRBV6-8 and J usage is TRBJ2-4; 7 bases are shared with TRBD2. The CDR3 contains 14 residues. The V and J ends lost 6 bases and 7 bases, in that order; junction bases with no gene match: 9. Germline V lookup: CDR1 MNHGY, CDR2 SAAAGT. CDR3: CASRLGGTGNIQYF. Here the CDR3 DNA reads TGTGCCAGCAGGTTGGGGGGGACGGGGAACATTCAGTACTTC.

J is TRBJ2-1 and V is TRBV5-1; tentatively, D is TRBD1 or TRBD2 (6 bases each). This CDR3 is built from 15 residues. The V end lost 0 bases, the J end lost 0 bases, and 7 bases lay between the germline ends. Germline CDR1 SGHRS, CDR2 YFSETQ. The CDR3 protein is CASSLEGGSYNEQFF. The CDR3 DNA reads TGCGCCAGCAGCTTGGAGGGGGGCTCCTACAATGAGCAGTTCTTC.

This clone has just a few counts. The chain links TRBV4-2 to TRBJ2-3, with 12 bases aligning to TRBD2. Germline V gene data show CDR1 as LGHNA and CDR2 as YNFKEQ. Trimming cost V 0 bases and J 5 bases; bases outside gene matches: 9. CDR3 size: 18 residues. The CDR3 DNA follows: TGTGCCAGCAGCCAAGAGGCCCCTAGCGGGGGGGCGAAAGATACGCAGTATTTT. Its protein product is CASSQEAPSGGAKDTQYF.

J is TRBJ2-3 and V is TRBV5-4; maybe TRBD2 (6 bases). Trimming removed 0 bases from V and 4 bases from J, with 6 bases in between. Per the germline V gene, CDR1 is SGHNT and CDR2 is YYREEE (reference sequence). CDR3 length: 13 amino acids. The CDR3 spells CASSLGGADTQYF. In DNA form, the CDR3 reads TGTGCCAGCAGCTTGGGCGGGGCAGATACGCAGTATTTT. Together with reference TRBV5-4 and TRBJ2-3, the CDR3 gives the full variable domain: ETGVTQSPTHLIKTRGQQVTLRCSSQSGHNTVSWYQQALGQGPQFIFQYYREEENGRGNFPPRFSGLQFPNYSSELNVNALELDDSALYLCASSLGGADTQYFGPGTRLTVL.

This CDR3 reads CASSLADTQYF. The CDR3 coding sequence is TGTGCCAGCAGCTTAGCAGATACGCAGTATTTT. The chain employs TRBV7-9 and TRBJ2-3; D is ambiguous. V lost 0 bases and J lost 5, with 0 bases in between. There are 11 residues in the CDR3. CDR1 and CDR2 from the germline V gene are SEHNR and FQNEAQ (reference sequence).

V and J are TRBV5-6 and TRBJ1-2, with TRBD1 identical over 8 bases. CDR1 and CDR2 (germline): SGHDT, YYEEEE. The CDR3 covers 14 residues. Unmatched junction bases numbered 4, after V lost 4 bases and J lost 2 bases. CDR3 loop: CASSPDRANYGYTF. The CDR3 DNA reads as TGTGCCAGCAGCCCGGACAGGGCAAACTATGGCTACACCTTC.